This TCR beta chain derives from a study of CD8+CD57+ T cells in acquired aplastic anemia (dated by TCRdb to the late 2010s). For the wider study: A mean of about 3 ug of DNA, ranging from about 0.19 to 27.4 ug, was extracted from sorted CD4+ and CD8+ cells. Healthy donor samples averaged about 9.9 million reads for CD4+ and about 12 million for CD8+ cells.

Overall study results and their limits: CD8+ Simpson's diversity did not differ significantly between patients and healthy controls (P=0.060). Roughly 30 CD8+ CDR3 sequences were shared between patients and controls but appeared highly expressed in patients and within their immunodominant clones.

The CDR3 measures 15 amino acids from cysteine to phenylalanine. CDR3 DNA only is kept here, 45 bases in frame from base 1. CDR1 and CDR2, per the germline V gene, are SGHVS and FNYEAQ. Trimming accounts for 5 bases at V and 5 bases at J, while the number of junction bases matched to no gene is 8. Profiling of TCR beta VDJ combinations and CDR3 sequences used genomic DNA as the template. An Illumina HiSeq 2000 was used for TCR repertoire sequencing. The source study handled its data this way. TRBV/TRBJ rearrangement plots, CDR3 size and DJ length profiles, and Simpson's diversity index were used to evaluate the repertoires. The most abundant DNA sequence in the deep sequencing data was taken as the immunodominant clone. CDR3 amino acid sequences were screened for sharing across subjects and compared with published repertoires and the VDJdb database. TCRdb trimmed the raw reads at Q25, called clones with MiXCR and kept productive beta chains. A single entry per CDR3 protein holds the most common genes and DNA from its merged rows. These V and J calls derive from TCRdb rather than the authors' analysis. For this sample there are 40,000 to 50,000 distinct CDR3 sequences; about three quarters appear just once. Together, the top ten hold around 31% of the sample.

On this clonotype: The antigen it binds to is not known. Base qualities are not provided; no much larger clone lies one nucleotide away.

The study deep-sequenced TCR repertoires of sorted CD4+ and CD8+ blood T cells from severe aplastic anemia patients and healthy subjects. Ficoll-Paque density gradient centrifugation was used to isolate peripheral blood mononuclear cells. CD4+ and CD8+ T cells were sorted by FACS or magnetic beads before DNA extraction. Sequences were obtained from sorted CD4+, CD8+, or CD8+CD57+ T cells (not recorded which) from PBMCs. The origin of this receptor is a human donor in good health, serving as a control. Recombination connected TRBV7-6 to TRBJ2-1, and TRBD1 aligns with 8 junction nucleotides. The CDR3 region has the sequence CASSTGQGVNNEQFF. The nucleotide sequence is given as TGTGCCAGCAGCACCGGACAGGGCGTAAACAATGAGCAGTTCTTC. With the rest looked up from the reference TRBV7-6 and TRBJ2-1 genes rather than sequenced, the full variable domain is GAGVSQSPRYKVTKRGQDVALRCDPISGHVSLYWYRQALGQGPEFLTYFNYEAQQDKSGLPNDRFSAERPEGSISTLTIQRTEQRDSAMYRCASSTGQGVNNEQFFGPGTRLTVL.